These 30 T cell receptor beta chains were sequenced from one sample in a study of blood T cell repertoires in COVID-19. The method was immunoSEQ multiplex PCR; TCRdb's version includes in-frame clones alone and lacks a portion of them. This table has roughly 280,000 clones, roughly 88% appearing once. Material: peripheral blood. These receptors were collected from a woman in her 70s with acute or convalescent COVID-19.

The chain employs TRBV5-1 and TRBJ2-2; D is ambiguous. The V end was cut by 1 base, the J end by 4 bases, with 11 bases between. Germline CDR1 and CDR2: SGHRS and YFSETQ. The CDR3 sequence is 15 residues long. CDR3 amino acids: CASSLTTSGTGELFF. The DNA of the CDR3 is TGCGCCAGCAGCTTGACTACGTCGGGCACCGGGGAGCTGTTTTTT.

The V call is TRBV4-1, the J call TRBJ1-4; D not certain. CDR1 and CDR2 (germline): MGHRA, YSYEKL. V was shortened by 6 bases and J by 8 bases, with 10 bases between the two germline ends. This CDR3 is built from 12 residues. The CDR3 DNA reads TGCGCCAGCAGGGACTGGGAGGAAAAACTGTTTTTT. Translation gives CASRDWEEKLFF.

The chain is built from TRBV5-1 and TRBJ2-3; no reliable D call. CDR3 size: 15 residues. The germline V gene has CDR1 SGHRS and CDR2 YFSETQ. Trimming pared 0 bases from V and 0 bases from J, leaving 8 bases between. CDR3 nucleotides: TGCGCCAGCAGCTTGGACAGATCTAGCACAGATACGCAGTATTTT. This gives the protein CASSLDRSSTDTQYF.

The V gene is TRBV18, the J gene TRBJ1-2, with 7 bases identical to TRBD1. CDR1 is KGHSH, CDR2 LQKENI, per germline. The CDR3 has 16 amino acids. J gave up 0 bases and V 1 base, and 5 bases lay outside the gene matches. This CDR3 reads CASSPLTGNSNYGYTF. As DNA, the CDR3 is TGTGCCAGCTCACCACTGACAGGGAATTCTAACTATGGCTACACCTTC.

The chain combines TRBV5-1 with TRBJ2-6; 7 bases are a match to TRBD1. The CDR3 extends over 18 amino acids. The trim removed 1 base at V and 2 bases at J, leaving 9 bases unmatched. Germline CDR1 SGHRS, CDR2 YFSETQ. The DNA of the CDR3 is TGCGCCAGCAGCTTGACCGGACAGGTCTGGACTGGGGCCAACGTCCTGACTTTC. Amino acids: CASSLTGQVWTGANVLTF.

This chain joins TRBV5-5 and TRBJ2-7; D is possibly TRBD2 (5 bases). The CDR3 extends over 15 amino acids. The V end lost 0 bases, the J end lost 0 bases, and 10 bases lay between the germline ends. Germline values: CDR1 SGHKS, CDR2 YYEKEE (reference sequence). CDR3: CASSLGRVISYEQYF. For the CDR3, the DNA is TGTGCCAGCAGCTTGGGGCGGGTTATCTCCTACGAGCAGTACTTC.

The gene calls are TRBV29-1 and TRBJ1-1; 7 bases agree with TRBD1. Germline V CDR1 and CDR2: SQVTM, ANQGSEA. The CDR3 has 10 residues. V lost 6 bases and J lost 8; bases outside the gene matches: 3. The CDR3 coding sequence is TGCAGCGTAGACAGGGCGGAAGCTTTCTTT. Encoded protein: CSVDRAEAFF.

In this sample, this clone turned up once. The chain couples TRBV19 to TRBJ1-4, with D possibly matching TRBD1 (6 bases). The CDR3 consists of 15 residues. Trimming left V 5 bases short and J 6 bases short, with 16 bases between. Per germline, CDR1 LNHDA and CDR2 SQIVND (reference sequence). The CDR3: CASSGPGQMYEKLFF. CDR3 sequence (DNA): TGTGCCAGTAGTGGACCGGGACAAATGTATGAAAAACTGTTTTTT.

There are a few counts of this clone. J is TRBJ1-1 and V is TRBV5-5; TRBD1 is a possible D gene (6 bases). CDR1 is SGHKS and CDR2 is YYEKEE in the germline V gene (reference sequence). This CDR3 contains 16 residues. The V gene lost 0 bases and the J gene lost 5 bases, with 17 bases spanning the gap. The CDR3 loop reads CASSLDRVGPRTEAFF. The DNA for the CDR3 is TGTGCCAGCAGCTTGGACAGGGTGGGCCCCAGAACTGAAGCTTTCTTT.

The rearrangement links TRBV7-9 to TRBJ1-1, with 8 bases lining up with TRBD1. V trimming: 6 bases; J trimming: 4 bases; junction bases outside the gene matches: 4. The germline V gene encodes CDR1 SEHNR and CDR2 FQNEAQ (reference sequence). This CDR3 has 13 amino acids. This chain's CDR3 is CASSEQGGTEAFF. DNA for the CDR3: TGTGCCAGCAGTGAACAGGGGGGCACTGAAGCTTTCTTT.

CDR3 DNA sequence: TGTGCCAGCAGTACCGACATCTATGAGCAGTTCTTC. It is translated as CASSTDIYEQFF. This chain joins TRBV6-5 and TRBJ2-1; D is unresolved. V lost 5 bases and J 8 bases, leaving 10 bases between the germline ends. Germline V gene sequence: CDR1 MNHEY, CDR2 SVGAGI. The CDR3 runs to 12 residues.

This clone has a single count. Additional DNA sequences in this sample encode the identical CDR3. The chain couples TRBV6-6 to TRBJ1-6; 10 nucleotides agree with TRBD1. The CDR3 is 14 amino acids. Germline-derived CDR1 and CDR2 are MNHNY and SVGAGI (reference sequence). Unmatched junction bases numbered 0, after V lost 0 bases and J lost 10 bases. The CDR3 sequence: CASSYSGQGSPLHF. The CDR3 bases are TGTGCCAGCAGTTACTCGGGACAGGGGTCACCCCTCCACTTT.

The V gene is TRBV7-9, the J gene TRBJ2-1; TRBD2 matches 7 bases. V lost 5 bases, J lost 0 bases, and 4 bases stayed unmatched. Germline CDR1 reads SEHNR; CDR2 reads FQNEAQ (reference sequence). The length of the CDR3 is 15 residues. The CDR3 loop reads CASSQTSRSYNEQFF. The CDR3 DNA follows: TGTGCCAGCAGCCAGACTAGCCGCTCCTACAATGAGCAGTTCTTC.

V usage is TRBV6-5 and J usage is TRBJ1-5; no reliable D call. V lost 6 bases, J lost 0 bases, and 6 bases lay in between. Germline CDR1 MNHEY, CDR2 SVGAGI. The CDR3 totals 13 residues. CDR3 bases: TGTGCCAGCAGACAAAGTAGCAATCAGCCCCAGCATTTT. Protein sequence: CASRQSSNQPQHF.

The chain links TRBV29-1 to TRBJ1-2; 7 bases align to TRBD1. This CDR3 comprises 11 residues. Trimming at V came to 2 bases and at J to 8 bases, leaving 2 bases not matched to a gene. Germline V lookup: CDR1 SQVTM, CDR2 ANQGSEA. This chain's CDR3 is CSVETGVGYTF. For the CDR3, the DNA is TGCAGCGTTGAAACAGGGGTCGGCTACACCTTC. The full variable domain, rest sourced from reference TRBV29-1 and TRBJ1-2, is SAVISQKPSRDICQRGTSLTIQCQVDSQVTMMFWYRQQPGQSLTLIATANQGSEATYESGFVIDKFPISRPNLTFSTLTVSNMSPEDSSIYLCSVETGVGYTFGSGTRLTVV.

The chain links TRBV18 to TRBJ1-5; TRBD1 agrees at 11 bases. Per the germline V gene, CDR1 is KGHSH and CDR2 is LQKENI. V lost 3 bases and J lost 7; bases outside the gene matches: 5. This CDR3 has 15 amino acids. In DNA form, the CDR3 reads TGTGCCAGCTCACCCTTCGGGACAGGGGGGCAGCCCCAGCATTTT. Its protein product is CASSPFGTGGQPQHF.

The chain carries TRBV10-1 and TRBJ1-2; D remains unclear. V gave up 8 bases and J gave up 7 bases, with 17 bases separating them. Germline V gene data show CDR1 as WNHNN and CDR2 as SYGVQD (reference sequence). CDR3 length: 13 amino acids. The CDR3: CASLPPPRSGYTF. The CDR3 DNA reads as TGCGCCAGCCTCCCCCCTCCTAGGAGTGGCTACACCTTC.

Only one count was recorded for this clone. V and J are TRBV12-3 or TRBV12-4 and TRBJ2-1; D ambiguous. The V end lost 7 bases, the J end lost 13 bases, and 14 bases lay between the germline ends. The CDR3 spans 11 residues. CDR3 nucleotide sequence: TGTGCCAGCACCAACAGCCTACTCCAGTTCTTC. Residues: CASTNSLLQFF.

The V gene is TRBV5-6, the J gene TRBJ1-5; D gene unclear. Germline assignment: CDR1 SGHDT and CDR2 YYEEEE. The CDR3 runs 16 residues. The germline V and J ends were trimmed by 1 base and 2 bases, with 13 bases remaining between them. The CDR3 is CASSLLSSRGNQPQHF. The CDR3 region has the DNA TGTGCCAGCAGCTTGTTAAGTAGCCGGGGCAATCAGCCCCAGCATTTT.

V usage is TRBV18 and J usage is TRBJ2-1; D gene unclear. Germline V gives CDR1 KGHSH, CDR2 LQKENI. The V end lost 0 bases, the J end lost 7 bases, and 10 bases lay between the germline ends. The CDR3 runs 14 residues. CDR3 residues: CASSPPPGNNEQFF. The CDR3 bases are TGTGCCAGCTCACCACCCCCAGGAAATAATGAGCAGTTCTTC.

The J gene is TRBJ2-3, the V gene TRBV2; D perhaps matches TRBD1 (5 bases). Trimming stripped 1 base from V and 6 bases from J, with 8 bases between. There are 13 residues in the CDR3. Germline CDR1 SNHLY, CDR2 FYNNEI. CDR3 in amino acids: CASSEEGLDTQYF. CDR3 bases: TGTGCCAGCAGTGAAGAGGGGTTGGATACGCAGTATTTT.

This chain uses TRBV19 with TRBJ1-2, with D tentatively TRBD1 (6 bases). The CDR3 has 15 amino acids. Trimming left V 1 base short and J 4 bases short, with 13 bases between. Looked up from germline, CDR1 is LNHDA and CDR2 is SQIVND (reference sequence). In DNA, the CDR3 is TGTGCCAGTAGTATAGCCACAGGGCAGGCCTATGGCTACACCTTC. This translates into CASSIATGQAYGYTF.

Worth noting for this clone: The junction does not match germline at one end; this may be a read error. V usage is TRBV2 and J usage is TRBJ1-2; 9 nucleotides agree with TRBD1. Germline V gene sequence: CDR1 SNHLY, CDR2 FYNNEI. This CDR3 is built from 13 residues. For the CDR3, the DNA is TGTGCCAGCAGAGAAGGGACAGGGCAGGGCTACACCTTC. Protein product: CASREGTGQGYTF. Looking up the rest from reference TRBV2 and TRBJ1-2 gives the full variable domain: EPEVTQTPSHQVTQMGQEVILRCVPISNHLYFYWYRQILGQKVEFLVSFYNNEISEKSEIFDDQFSVERPDGSNFTLKIRSTKLEDSAMYFCASREGTGQGYTFGSGTRLTVV.

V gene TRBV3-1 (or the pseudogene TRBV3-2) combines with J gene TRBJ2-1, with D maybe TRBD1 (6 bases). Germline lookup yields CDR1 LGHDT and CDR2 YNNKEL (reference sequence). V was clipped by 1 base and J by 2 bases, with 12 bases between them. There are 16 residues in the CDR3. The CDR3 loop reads CASSQVKGGAYNEQFF. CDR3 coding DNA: TGTGCCAGCAGCCAAGTAAAAGGGGGAGCCTACAATGAGCAGTTCTTC.

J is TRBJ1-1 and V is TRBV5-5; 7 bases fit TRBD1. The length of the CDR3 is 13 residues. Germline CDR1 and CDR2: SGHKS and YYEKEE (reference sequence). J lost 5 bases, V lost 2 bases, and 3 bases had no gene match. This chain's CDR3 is CASSFSGGTEAFF. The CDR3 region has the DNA TGTGCCAGCAGCTTCTCAGGGGGTACTGAAGCTTTCTTT.

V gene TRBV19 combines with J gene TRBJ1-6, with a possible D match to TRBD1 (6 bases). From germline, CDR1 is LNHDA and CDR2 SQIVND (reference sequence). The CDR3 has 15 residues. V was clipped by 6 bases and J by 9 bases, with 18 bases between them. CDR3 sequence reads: CASRGHEGRGSPLHF. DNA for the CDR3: TGTGCCAGTAGGGGACATGAGGGTCGGGGTTCACCCCTCCACTTT.

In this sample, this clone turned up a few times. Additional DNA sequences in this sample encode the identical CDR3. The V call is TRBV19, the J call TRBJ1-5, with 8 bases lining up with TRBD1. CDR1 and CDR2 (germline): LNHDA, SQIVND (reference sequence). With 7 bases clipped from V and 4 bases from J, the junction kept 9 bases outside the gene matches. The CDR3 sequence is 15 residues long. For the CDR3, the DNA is TGTGCCAGTACCCCAGGGGGCGAATTGAATCAGCCCCAGCATTTT. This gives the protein CASTPGGELNQPQHF.

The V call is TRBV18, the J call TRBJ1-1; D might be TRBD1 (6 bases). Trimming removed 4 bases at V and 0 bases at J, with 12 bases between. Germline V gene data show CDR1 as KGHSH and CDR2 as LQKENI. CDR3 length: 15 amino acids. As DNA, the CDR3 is TGTGCCAGCTCACTGGGGGGGCTGGTGAACACTGAAGCTTTCTTT. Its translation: CASSLGGLVNTEAFF.

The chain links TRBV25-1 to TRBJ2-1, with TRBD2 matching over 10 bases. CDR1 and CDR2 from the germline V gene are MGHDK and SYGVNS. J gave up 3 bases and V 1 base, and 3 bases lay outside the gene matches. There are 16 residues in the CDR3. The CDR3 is CASSELAGGLYNEQFF. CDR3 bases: TGTGCCAGCAGTGAATTAGCGGGGGGTCTCTACAATGAGCAGTTCTTC.

The CDR3 protein is CASSFGNNEQFF. DNA of the CDR3: TGCGCCAGCAGCTTCGGGAACAATGAGCAGTTCTTC. V is TRBV5-1 and J is TRBJ2-1; TRBD2 is a possible D gene (5 bases). The CDR3 contains 12 residues. Looked up from germline, CDR1 is SGHRS and CDR2 is YFSETQ. Between the trimmed V and J ends, which lost 2 bases and 5 bases, there was a span of 5 bases.